Listed below are T cell receptor beta chains from one sample, sequenced in a study of blood T cell repertoires in COVID-19. Sequencing was performed with immunoSEQ multiplex PCR; in TCRdb, only in-frame clones are kept and a portion is missing. The sample has 70,000 or so clones; 87% are singletons. Sequencing was done on a sample of peripheral blood. The receptors were sampled from a woman between 18 and 29 years old with acute or convalescent COVID-19. CDR3s include the opening cysteine and the closing phenylalanine or tryptophan. Each record gives: D gene, clone size, V gene, J gene, CDR3 DNA, CDR3 protein. D genes are given only for firm matches. Where a row states a size, it is once, few, many or the class of an expanded clone; other rows omit it.

>TRBD1|few|TRBV12-3/TRBV12-4|TRBJ2-1
TGTGCCAGCAGTTTAGGGACAGGGACCGAGCAGTTCTTC
CASSLGTGTEQFF
>-|once|TRBV6-5|TRBJ2-2
TGTGCCAGCACCCCCAACAGGGTTGGGACCGGGGAGCTGTTTTTT
CASTPNRVGTGELFF
>-|-|TRBV3-1/TRBV3-2|TRBJ2-7
TGTGCCAGCAGCCAAGATCCTGCCGGTAGACAGTACTTC
CASSQDPAGRQYF
>-|-|TRBV5-4|TRBJ2-3
TGTGCCAGCAGCGCCGACGAGGACACAGATACGCAGTATTTT
CASSADEDTDTQYF
>TRBD1|once|TRBV6-1|TRBJ1-3
TGTGCCAGCAGTGATCGGACAGGGGCCGGAAACACCATATATTTT
CASSDRTGAGNTIYF
>TRBD2|-|TRBV3-1/TRBV3-2|TRBJ2-5
TGTGCCAGCAGCCAAGCCGGACTAGCGGGAGAAGAGACCCAGTACTTC
CASSQAGLAGEETQYF
>-|-|TRBV7-9|TRBJ2-7
TGTGCCAGCAGCTTAAATGGACTTGCCTACGAGCAGTACTTC
CASSLNGLAYEQYF
>-|-|TRBV2|TRBJ1-2
TGTGCCAGCAGCCCCGGCGGGGATGGCTACACCTTC
CASSPGGDGYTF
>-|-|TRBV10-3|TRBJ1-1
TGTGCCATCAGTGCGGGCCAAACGCGGGGCACTGAAGCTTTCTTT
CAISAGQTRGTEAFF
>-|-|TRBV24-1|TRBJ1-5
TGTGCCACCAGTGATCCGGGGGGCAGGGACCTTAATCAGCCCCAGCATTTT
CATSDPGGRDLNQPQHF
>-|-|TRBV6-5|TRBJ2-5
TGTGCCAGCAGTCGTATAAGAGAAGAGACCCAGTACTTC
CASSRIREETQYF
>TRBD1|-|TRBV29-1|TRBJ1-2
TGCAGCGTTAGGACAGGGGTCTATGGCTACACCTTC
CSVRTGVYGYTF
>-|-|TRBV6-5|TRBJ1-6
TGTGCCAGCAGTCCCCTACAGGGCTCAAATTCACCCCTCCACTTT
CASSPLQGSNSPLHF
>TRBD2|-|TRBV4-2|TRBJ2-1
TGTGCCAGCAGCCAACTTCGAACTAGCGGGAGGCCTCCCACCCATGAGCAGTTCTTC
CASSQLRTSGRPPTHEQFF
>TRBD1|-|TRBV19|TRBJ1-6
TGTGCCAGCCGAGACAGGGGAAATTCACCCCTCCACTTT
CASRDRGNSPLHF
>TRBD2|-|TRBV6-5|TRBJ2-7
TGTGCCAGCAGTCCCAAGACTAGCGGGGGGTACGAGCAGTACTTC
CASSPKTSGGYEQYF
>TRBD2|-|TRBV9|TRBJ2-3
TGTGCCAGCAGCACGACTAGCGGGGGGAGATTCGTCAGCACAGATACGCAGTATTTT
CASSTTSGGRFVSTDTQYF
>TRBD1|-|TRBV6-6|TRBJ1-5
TGTGCCAGCAAACCGGGACAGTATAGCAATCAGCCCCAGCATTTT
CASKPGQYSNQPQHF
>-|-|TRBV6-6|TRBJ1-3
TGTGCCGTCCTAATGCCCTCTGGAAACACCATATATTTT
CAVLMPSGNTIYF
>-|-|TRBV19|TRBJ1-5
TGTGCCAGTAGTATGAGGCAGGGGAATCAGCCCCAGCATTTT
CASSMRQGNQPQHF
>-|-|TRBV27|TRBJ1-1
TGTGCCAGCAGTTCAAAACTATCTACTGAAGCTTTCTTT
CASSSKLSTEAFF
>TRBD1|-|TRBV7-8|TRBJ1-4
TGTGCCAGCAGCTCAAACCGACAGGGGGTTAATGAAAAACTGTTTTTT
CASSSNRQGVNEKLFF
>TRBD2|-|TRBV24-1|TRBJ2-2
TGTGCCACCAGTGATTTGAGCGGGGGCGTTAACACCGGGGAGCTGTTTTTT
CATSDLSGGVNTGELFF
>TRBD1|-|TRBV30|TRBJ1-2
TGTGCTCGCATCGACAGGGGGCAAGGGGGCTACACCTTC
CARIDRGQGGYTF
>TRBD1|-|TRBV25-1|TRBJ1-1
TGTGCCAGCAGTGAGGGACAGCAAGCTTTCTTT
CASSEGQQAFF
>-|-|TRBV5-6|TRBJ1-3
TGTGCCAGCAGCTTGGTGGGCGCCTCTGGAAACACCATATATTTT
CASSLVGASGNTIYF
>-|-|TRBV28|TRBJ1-1
TGTGCCACCCGTCCAGCAGGGGAAAACACTGAAGCTTTCTTT
CATRPAGENTEAFF
>-|-|TRBV29-1|TRBJ2-7
TGCAGCGTTGAAGATGGACTATCCGCCGCCTACGAGCAGTACTTC
CSVEDGLSAAYEQYF
>-|-|TRBV6-6|TRBJ2-1
TGTGCCAGCAGTCCACCGGGACAAACCTACAATGAGCAGTTCTTC
CASSPPGQTYNEQFF
>-|-|TRBV2|TRBJ1-6
TGTGCCAGCGGGAGAACCAACTATAATTCACCCCTCCACTTT
CASGRTNYNSPLHF
>TRBD1|-|TRBV4-1|TRBJ1-6
TGCGCCAGCAGCCAAGGGCCGGGACAGGGGAAAGGTTCACCCCTCCACTTT
CASSQGPGQGKGSPLHF
>TRBD2|-|TRBV6-2/TRBV6-3|TRBJ2-1
TGTGCCAGCAGTTACCTGAACGGCGGGAGGGACAATGAGCAGTTCTTC
CASSYLNGGRDNEQFF
>TRBD1|once|TRBV7-9|TRBJ2-2
TGTGCCAGCAGCCCACGGCTGGGACAGACCAACACCGGGGAGCTGTTTTTT
CASSPRLGQTNTGELFF
>-|-|TRBV28|TRBJ2-3
TGTGCCAGCAGTTTTAAAGATACGCAGTATTTT
CASSFKDTQYF
>-|-|TRBV7-2|TRBJ1-5
TGTGCCAGCAGCTTAGATCCAGGGGAGGGCACCAATCAGCCCCAGCATTTT
CASSLDPGEGTNQPQHF
>-|-|TRBV11-1|TRBJ2-2
TGTGCCAGCAGCTTAATTCCGGGGGGCCTCGGGGAGCTGTTTTTT
CASSLIPGGLGELFF
>TRBD2|-|TRBV27|TRBJ2-1
TGTGCCAGCAGTCTTCGACTAGCGGGCTACTCCTACAATGAGCAGTTCTTC
CASSLRLAGYSYNEQFF
>TRBD2|-|TRBV18|TRBJ2-1
TGTGCCAGCTCACCCTCGGGAGGACGCTCCTACAATGAGCAGTTCTTC
CASSPSGGRSYNEQFF
>-|-|TRBV5-6|TRBJ1-2
TGTGCCAGCAGCTTGGGAGGCAGGGGATATGGCTACACCTTC
CASSLGGRGYGYTF
>TRBD1|-|TRBV29-1|TRBJ1-2
TGCAGCGTTAGGGACAGAAGTTCTTATGGCTACACCTTC
CSVRDRSSYGYTF
>-|-|TRBV30|TRBJ1-6
TGTGCCTGGAGTATAGGCAAGACTTATAATTCACCCCTCCACTTT
CAWSIGKTYNSPLHF
>-|-|TRBV25-1|TRBJ1-1
TGTGCCAGCAGTGAGGACAGATTGAACACTGAAGCTTTCTTT
CASSEDRLNTEAFF
>TRBD2|-|TRBV14|TRBJ2-5
TGTGCCAGCAGCCAAGGTGGGGGACTAGCGGGAGTTAGACGAGAGACCCAGTACTTC
CASSQGGGLAGVRRETQYF
>TRBD2|-|TRBV2|TRBJ2-7
TGTGCCAGCAGTGAATTCGGGGAGGGCCGTTACGAGCAGTACTTC
CASSEFGEGRYEQYF
>TRBD2|-|TRBV11-1|TRBJ2-7
TGTGCCAGCAGCTCCCCCGGGGGGGCCCACGAGCAGTACTTC
CASSSPGGAHEQYF
>TRBD2|-|TRBV9|TRBJ2-5
TGTGCCAGCAGCGTTCGTAGCGGGGGGGCCTTACAGACCCAGTACTTC
CASSVRSGGALQTQYF